In this sample, the clone carrying this TCR beta chain turned up once. The antigen is unknown. This record comes from a study of CD8+ T cells in alopecia areata. Study results and limitations: Clonality exceeded that of normal scalp in lesional scalp, most notably in alopecia totalis/universalis.

Germline V gives CDR1 MDHEN, CDR2 SYDVKM. V was shortened by 6 bases and J by 0 bases, with 9 bases between the two germline ends. The CDR3 is 13 residues long. Extraction of RNA preceded its reverse transcription into cDNA, which served as the sequencing template. Measured with immunoSEQ multiplex PCR; TCRdb has only the in-frame clones, and not every one. The sample lists tens of thousands of clones, just over 50% seen once, with 5.5% to 6.5% in the top ten. The sequence was obtained from a human donor with alopecia areata. The sequencing sample was made of NKG2D-high CD8+ T cells sorted from blood. The genes are TRBV28 and TRBJ2-7; no clear D gene. CDR3 loop: CASRGGGSYEQYF. The DNA of the CDR3 is TGTGCCAGCAGGGGTGGCGGCTCCTACGAGCAGTACTTC.